A selection of T cell receptor beta chains follows, all from one sample in a study of cytomegalovirus exposure and HLA in healthy donors. Method: immunoSEQ multiplex PCR; TCRdb's copy keeps in-frame clones and lacks some. The sample contains 180,000 or so clones, 82% of which appear only once. Material: PBMCs. The receptor set was obtained from a man between 40 and 49 years old in good health and CMV-seronegative. Both conserved end residues are part of each CDR3. Fields, in order: D gene, V gene, clone size, J gene, CDR3 DNA, CDR3 protein. The D gene is left open where the match is weak. For some rows the clone size is stated as once, few or many, or as a class when expanded; others skip it.

-	TRBV27	once	TRBJ2-7	TGTGCCAGCAGTTTATCTACTCCCCCTTTCCCTCACTACGAGCAGTACTTC	CASSLSTPPFPHYEQYF
-	TRBV10-1	-	TRBJ2-7	TGCGCCAGCAGTGAAATACAGGGTCCCGAGCAGTACTTC	CASSEIQGPEQYF
-	TRBV2	-	TRBJ2-5	TGTGCCAGCAGTGATATGAGAGGCGGTCAAGAGACCCAGTACTTC	CASSDMRGGQETQYF
-	TRBV27	-	TRBJ2-5	TGTGCCAGCAGTCTCGGGGACACCCAAGAGACCCAGTACTTC	CASSLGDTQETQYF
-	TRBV6-5	-	TRBJ1-2	TGTGCCAGCAGTTACTCGGAGGGGTCAAACTATGGCTACACCTTC	CASSYSEGSNYGYTF
-	TRBV5-4	-	TRBJ1-3	TGTGCCAGCAGCTTGGGGGTCGGGGTCACCATATATTTT	CASSLGVGVTIYF
TRBD1	TRBV7-6	few	TRBJ1-1	TGTGCCAGCACCTTAGGGGGCGCGGTGGGTGAAGCTTTCTTT	CASTLGGAVGEAFF
-	TRBV21-1	-	TRBJ1-4	TGTGCCAGCAGCAAATCCTATGTGGGCAGGGGGCCAGAAAATGAAAAACTGTTTTTT	CASSKSYVGRGPENEKLFF
TRBD2	TRBV5-4	few	TRBJ2-3	TGTGCCAGCAGCCCCCGGGTAGCGGGGTCCCGCACAGATACGCAGTATTTT	CASSPRVAGSRTDTQYF
TRBD2	TRBV7-2	once	TRBJ2-7	TGTGCCAGCAGCTTCGGCGTGACTAGCAAGGGCGAGCAGTACTTC	CASSFGVTSKGEQYF
TRBD1	TRBV14	-	TRBJ1-1	TGTGCCAGCAGCCAAGGACAGGGACGAGAAGCTTTCTTT	CASSQGQGREAFF
-	TRBV2	few	TRBJ1-5	TGTGCCAGCAGTACTGAGGGCAATCAGCCCCAGCATTTT	CASSTEGNQPQHF
TRBD1	TRBV2	-	TRBJ2-1	TGTGCCAGCACTTTAGACAGGGGGTTCTCCTACAATGAGCAGTTCTTC	CASTLDRGFSYNEQFF
TRBD2	TRBV27	-	TRBJ2-7	TGTGCCAGCAGTTTGGGAGGGGTTACCTACGAGCAGTACTTC	CASSLGGVTYEQYF
TRBD1	TRBV11-3	-	TRBJ2-7	TGTGCCAGCAGCTTAGATTACGGGACAGGGGACAACTACGAGCAGTACTTC	CASSLDYGTGDNYEQYF
-	TRBV27	-	TRBJ2-1	TGTGCCAGCAGCACCGACTCCCCCAGCTCCTACAATGAGCAGTTCTTC	CASSTDSPSSYNEQFF
-	TRBV30	-	TRBJ1-5	TGTGCCTGGAGTGAACAGGACAATCAGCCCCAGCATTTT	CAWSEQDNQPQHF
-	TRBV7-2	-	TRBJ2-7	TGTGCCAGCAGCTTATCAGGGTTCCGCGAGCAGTACTTC	CASSLSGFREQYF
TRBD1	TRBV28	-	TRBJ2-7	TGTGCCAGCCTACTGAGACAGGGGAATACCGAGCAGTACTTC	CASLLRQGNTEQYF
TRBD1	TRBV5-1	few	TRBJ2-7	TGCGCCAGCAGCAGGGGGGGACAGGGGAAAACCTACGAGCAGTACTTC	CASSRGGQGKTYEQYF
-	TRBV21-1	-	TRBJ2-1	TGTGCCAGCAGCATTAAGCGGGGGGACCAGAGGCACAATGAGCAGTTCTTC	CASSIKRGDQRHNEQFF
TRBD1	TRBV2	-	TRBJ1-6	TGTGCCAGCAGTGGGACAGGGGGTAGGTCACCCCTCCACTTT	CASSGTGGRSPLHF
TRBD1	TRBV28	-	TRBJ2-7	TGTGCCAGCGGGACAGGGTGGAACGAGCAGTACTTC	CASGTGWNEQYF
TRBD2	TRBV5-1	-	TRBJ2-5	TGCGCCAGCAGCTTGGCCCCGACTAGCGGGGGGGCCAGGGAGACCCAGTACTTC	CASSLAPTSGGARETQYF
TRBD1	TRBV6-5	-	TRBJ1-4	TGTGCCAGCAAACGAACAGGGGGCTATGAAAAACTGTTTTTT	CASKRTGGYEKLFF
TRBD1	TRBV29-1	-	TRBJ1-1	TGCAGCGTCGGGACAGGGAACACTGAAGCTTTCTTT	CSVGTGNTEAFF
-	TRBV5-1	-	TRBJ1-1	TGCGCCAGCAGCGCCACCACAGTGAACACTGAAGCTTTCTTT	CASSATTVNTEAFF
TRBD2	TRBV11-3	-	TRBJ2-3	TGTGCCAGCAGCCTGGGGACTAGCGGGAGGTTGGGCACAGATACGCAGTATTTT	CASSLGTSGRLGTDTQYF
TRBD2	TRBV4-3	-	TRBJ2-7	TGCGCCAGCAGCCAAGATCGCGGGGGGGTAACCTACGAGCAGTACTTC	CASSQDRGGVTYEQYF
TRBD2	TRBV6-6	-	TRBJ2-7	TGTGCCAGCAGCCTAGCGGGGGCGACCTACGAGCAGTACTTC	CASSLAGATYEQYF